One and the same sample provided the 32 T cell receptor beta chains below, sequenced in a study of technical replicates of blood from several donors. Profiled with immunoSEQ multiplex PCR; TCRdb holds only in-frame clones, not every one. Altogether approximately 58,000 clones are present, roughly 86% being singletons, with the ten largest covering 5% to 6%. The specimen was PBMCs. These receptors all come from a human donor in good health. Some clones in this sample may be carry-over from other donors' samples.

This rearrangement joins TRBV7-8 to TRBJ1-1; D unclear. The CDR3 length is 13 residues. The V and J ends lost 5 bases and 3 bases respectively, with 10 bases between them. CDR1 and CDR2 from the germline V gene are SGHVS and FQNEAQ. Written as DNA, the CDR3 is TGTGCCAGCAGCCTCGACGGGGACACTGAAGCTTTCTTT. Translating it yields CASSLDGDTEAFF.

This rearrangement joins TRBV6-5 to TRBJ1-1; 10 bases match TRBD1. There are 15 residues in the CDR3. V shed 6 bases and J 5 bases; nucleotides not matched to a gene: 9. CDR1 and CDR2 from the germline V gene are MNHEY and SVGAGI. The CDR3: CASRINRDRGTEAFF. The CDR3 coding sequence is TGTGCCAGCAGAATCAACCGGGACAGGGGTACTGAAGCTTTCTTT.

This clone showed up just once. V gene TRBV12-5 combines with J gene TRBJ1-3, with 7 nucleotides matching TRBD1. The junction had 6 bases not matched to a gene; V was cut back by 1 base and J by 0 bases. The CDR3 runs 17 residues. CDR1 LGHNT and CDR2 FRNRAP come from the germline V gene. CDR3 amino acids: CASGLAQTGFSGNTIYF. CDR3 bases: TGTGCTAGTGGTTTGGCCCAGACAGGGTTCTCTGGAAACACCATATATTTT.

The rearrangement joins TRBV6-4 to TRBJ2-3, with D tentatively TRBD1 (5 bases). V lost 3 bases and J lost 0, with 7 bases in between. The CDR3 contains 14 residues. Germline V lookup: CDR1 MRHNA, CDR2 SNTAGT. In DNA, the CDR3 is TGTGCCAGCAGTGAAACAGGTAGCACAGATACGCAGTATTTT. Amino acid sequence: CASSETGSTDTQYF.

The chain combines TRBV18 with TRBJ2-2, with a possible D match to TRBD1 (6 bases). Germline CDR1 and CDR2: KGHSH and LQKENI. The CDR3 totals 14 residues. Trimming pared 0 bases from V and 5 bases from J, leaving 7 bases between. The CDR3 DNA reads TGTGCCAGCTCACCACCCCAGGGGACCGGGGAGCTGTTTTTT. Translation: CASSPPQGTGELFF.

This clone was seen a single time. The J gene is TRBJ2-2, the V gene TRBV7-7; D remains unclear. CDR3 length equals 13 residues. Trimming removed 6 bases from V and 4 bases from J, with 9 bases in between. Germline loops: CDR1 SSHAT, CDR2 FNYEAQ (reference sequence). The CDR3 here is CASSQGVTGELFF. CDR3 bases: TGTGCCAGCAGTCAAGGAGTCACCGGGGAGCTGTTTTTT.

The rearrangement joins TRBV27 to TRBJ1-5, with D perhaps TRBD1 (5 bases). V dropped 1 base and J dropped 7 bases, with 8 bases sitting between them. Germline CDR1 MNHEY, CDR2 SMNVEV (reference sequence). CDR3 length: 13 amino acids. In DNA, the CDR3 is TGTGCCAGCAGTTTATTAGGGGTCCAGCCCCAGCATTTT. Protein sequence: CASSLLGVQPQHF.

The chain combines TRBV7-2 with TRBJ1-2, with 7 bases aligning to TRBD1. Germline V gene data show CDR1 as SGHTA and CDR2 as FQGNSA. V shed 5 bases, J shed 4 bases, and the junction held 4 bases outside the gene matches. The CDR3 runs 13 residues. The CDR3: CASSADRIYGYTF. DNA for the CDR3: TGTGCCAGCAGCGCGGACAGGATCTATGGCTACACCTTC. Using reference TRBV7-2 and TRBJ1-2 for the parts outside the CDR3, the full variable domain is GAGVSQSPSNKVTEKGKDVELRCDPISGHTALYWYRQSLGQGLEFLIYFQGNSAPDKSGLPSDRFSAERTGGSVSTLTIQRTQQEDSAVYLCASSADRIYGYTFGSGTRLTVV.

This clone was observed a handful of times. The rearrangement links TRBV30 to TRBJ1-6, with a weak D call TRBD1 (5 bases). Trimming removed 6 bases from V and 0 bases from J, with 9 bases in between. The V gene's germline CDR1 is GTSNPN and CDR2 SVGIG (reference sequence). The CDR3 is made up of 14 amino acids. The CDR3 nucleotides read TGTGCCTGTAGGGGTAGCTCCTATAATTCACCCCTCCACTTT. Translating it yields CACRGSSYNSPLHF.

The CDR3 sequence: CASSRSTGVFENTIYF. DNA for the CDR3: TGCGCCAGCAGCCGATCGACAGGGGTGTTCGAAAACACCATATATTTT. The rearrangement links TRBV4-3 to TRBJ1-3; 8 bases fit TRBD1. Trimming cost V 4 bases and J 6 bases; bases outside gene matches: 11. Germline V gene lookup returns CDR1 LGHNA and CDR2 YSLEER. The CDR3 has 16 residues.

V usage is TRBV7-3 and J usage is TRBJ2-1; TRBD2 is a possible D gene (5 bases). The CDR3 spans 15 residues. Germline V gene data show CDR1 as SGHTA and CDR2 as FQGTGA. Between the trimmed V and J ends, which lost 5 bases and 6 bases, there was a span of 17 bases. DNA for the CDR3: TGTGCCAGCAGCCTCAGCGGTCCACCCCTCAATGAGCAGTTCTTC. This sequence encodes CASSLSGPPLNEQFF.

CDR3 sequence reads: CASSAWSKRAETQYF. In nucleotides, the CDR3 is TGTGCCAGCAGTGCTTGGTCGAAGCGGGCAGAGACCCAGTACTTC. The rearrangement joins TRBV25-1 to TRBJ2-5; possibly TRBD2 for D (6 bases). The CDR3 runs to 15 residues. In germline, CDR1 is MGHDK, CDR2 SYGVNS. V dropped 4 bases and J dropped 4 bases, with 16 bases sitting between them.

CDR3 region: CASSYGVAREYEQYF. CDR3 nucleotides: TGTGCCAGCAGTTACGGGGTAGCGAGGGAGTACGAGCAGTACTTC. The chain uses TRBV6-5 and TRBJ2-7; D is perhaps TRBD2 (5 bases). The V gene's germline CDR1 is MNHEY and CDR2 SVGAGI. The CDR3 spans 15 residues. V was trimmed by 2 bases and J by 4 bases, leaving 15 bases between them.

The rearrangement links TRBV2 to TRBJ2-5; TRBD1 aligns across 9 bases. This CDR3 is built from 14 residues. Losses at the gene ends were 8 bases for V and 5 bases for J; bases not matched to a gene: 9. Germline CDR1 reads SNHLY; CDR2 reads FYNNEI. The CDR3 spells CASGDRVGSETQYF. In DNA, the CDR3 is TGTGCCAGCGGGGACAGGGTGGGCTCGGAGACCCAGTACTTC.

V is TRBV7-9 and J is TRBJ1-1; possibly TRBD1 for D (5 bases). The germline gives CDR1 SEHNR, CDR2 FQNEAQ (reference sequence). V was trimmed by 6 bases and J by 1 base, leaving 9 bases between them. The CDR3 has 13 residues. CDR3 sequence reads: CASRRGGNTEAFF. For the CDR3, the DNA is TGTGCCAGCAGGCGGGGGGGGAACACTGAAGCTTTCTTT.

The chain is built from TRBV4-2 and TRBJ1-1; D gene ambiguous. In germline, CDR1 is LGHNA, CDR2 YNFKEQ. The CDR3 length is 14 residues. The V gene lost 2 bases and the J gene lost 1 base, with 8 bases spanning the gap. As DNA, the CDR3 is TGTGCCAGCAGCCAAATACAGCAGAACACTGAAGCTTTCTTT. Its protein product is CASSQIQQNTEAFF.

This clone has just one count. The gene calls are TRBV10-3 and TRBJ2-1, with D perhaps matching TRBD1 (5 bases). This CDR3 spans 13 amino acids. Germline CDR1 and CDR2: ENHRY and SYGVKD. The germline V and J ends were trimmed by 3 bases and 6 bases, with 9 bases remaining between them. The chain's CDR3 is CAISDRDSNEQFF. In DNA, the CDR3 is TGTGCCATCAGTGACCGTGACAGCAATGAGCAGTTCTTC.

The chain uses TRBV5-6 and TRBJ1-3; 10 bases align to TRBD1. Germline CDR1 SGHDT, CDR2 YYEEEE. There are 17 residues in the CDR3. V was clipped by 4 bases and J by 0 bases; unmatched bases: 7. CDR3 in amino acids: CASSPPGQGYSGNTIYF. In DNA, the CDR3 is TGTGCCAGCAGCCCCCCGGGACAGGGGTACTCTGGAAACACCATATATTTT.

This chain uses TRBV19 with TRBJ1-5; D might be TRBD1 (5 bases). Germline values: CDR1 LNHDA, CDR2 SQIVND (reference sequence). This CDR3 has 16 residues. The V gene lost 5 bases and the J gene lost 1 base, with 15 bases spanning the gap. The CDR3 protein is CASSYGSGESNQPQHF. CDR3 DNA sequence: TGTGCCAGTAGTTACGGTTCGGGGGAGAGCAATCAGCCCCAGCATTTT. Using reference TRBV19 and TRBJ1-5 for the parts outside the CDR3, the full variable domain is DGGITQSPKYLFRKEGQNVTLSCEQNLNHDAMYWYRQDPGQGLRLIYYSQIVNDFQKGDIAEGYSVSREKKESFPLTVTSAQKNPTAFYLCASSYGSGESNQPQHFGDGTRLSIL.

This clone showed up just once. As DNA, the CDR3 is TGCGCCAGCAGCTACGGACTAGCGACCCCCTACGAGCAGTACTTC. Amino acids: CASSYGLATPYEQYF. The chain joins TRBV5-1 to TRBJ2-7; 9 bases fit TRBD2. The CDR3 loop spans 15 amino acids. The V gene end was trimmed by 3 bases and the J gene end by 2 bases; junction bases not matched to a gene: 6. Per the germline V gene, CDR1 is SGHRS and CDR2 is YFSETQ.

This sequence joins TRBV2 and TRBJ1-2, with D possibly TRBD1 on 5 matching bases. V lost 8 bases to trimming and J lost 2 bases, with 18 bases between them. CDR1 is SNHLY, CDR2 FYNNEI, per germline. This CDR3 spans 15 amino acids. The CDR3 loop reads CASALPDGGNYGYTF. The CDR3 coding sequence is TGTGCCAGCGCCCTCCCCGACGGGGGAAACTATGGCTACACCTTC.

The chain is built from TRBV19 and TRBJ2-3; TRBD2 matches 7 bases. The CDR3 consists of 14 residues. V gave up 3 bases and J gave up 6 bases; unmatched junction bases: 6. Germline V gene data show CDR1 as LNHDA and CDR2 as SQIVND (reference sequence). The CDR3 loop reads CASSIAGRWDTQYF. The CDR3 region has the DNA TGTGCCAGTAGTATTGCCGGGAGGTGGGATACGCAGTATTTT.

The genes are TRBV28 and TRBJ2-7; TRBD2 aligns across 8 bases. The CDR3 runs to 14 residues. After removal of 4 bases from V and 2 bases from J, the junction contained 4 bases not matched to a gene. Germline V gene lookup returns CDR1 MDHEN and CDR2 SYDVKM. DNA of the CDR3: TGTGCCAGCAGTTGGAGCGGGAGTGCCTACGAGCAGTACTTC. It is translated as CASSWSGSAYEQYF.

CDR3 sequence (DNA): TGTGCCAGCAGCTTCGGAGCTAGCGGGGGACCCGGGCGGGGATACGAGCAGTACTTC. Translated, it gives CASSFGASGGPGRGYEQYF. The V and J genes are TRBV7-9 and TRBJ2-7; 10 bases line up with TRBD2. J lost 4 bases, V lost 3 bases, and 18 bases had no gene match. Germline CDR1 reads SEHNR; CDR2 reads FQNEAQ (reference sequence). The CDR3 runs to 19 residues. The full variable domain, its missing parts supplied by reference TRBV7-9 and TRBJ2-7, is DTGVSQNPRHKITKRGQNVTFRCDPISEHNRLYWYRQTLGQGPEFLTYFQNEAQLEKSRLLSDRFSAERPKGSFSTLEIQRTEQGDSAMYLCASSFGASGGPGRGYEQYFGPGTRLTVT.

The CDR3 loop is CASSRTGDQPQHF. DNA for the CDR3: TGCGCCAGCAGCCGGACAGGGGATCAGCCCCAGCATTTT. The chain is built from TRBV4-1 and TRBJ1-5; 9 nucleotides match TRBD1. This CDR3 has 13 amino acids. From germline, CDR1 is MGHRA and CDR2 YSYEKL. V gave up 4 bases and J gave up 5 bases; unmatched junction bases: 0.

This clone was found once. V gene TRBV18 combines with J gene TRBJ1-2; 10 bases agree with TRBD1. With 6 bases clipped from V and 8 bases from J, the junction kept 12 bases outside the gene matches. Germline V gene data show CDR1 as KGHSH and CDR2 as LQKENI. The CDR3 covers 15 residues. The CDR3 reads CASSMPETGGLGYTF. CDR3 nucleotides: TGTGCCAGCTCCATGCCCGAGACAGGGGGCTTGGGCTACACCTTC.

V gene TRBV6-5 combines with J gene TRBJ1-2; D is unclear. V gave up 6 bases and J gave up 6 bases, with 14 bases separating them. Looked up from germline, CDR1 is MNHEY and CDR2 is SVGAGI. The CDR3 is made up of 13 amino acids. The CDR3 is CASRTMVQDGYTF. Here the CDR3 DNA reads TGTGCCAGCAGGACGATGGTTCAGGATGGCTACACCTTC.

The chain has TRBV25-1 and TRBJ2-7; D perhaps matches TRBD1 (6 bases). Germline values: CDR1 MGHDK, CDR2 SYGVNS. The V end was cut by 1 base, the J end by 6 bases, with 10 bases between. The CDR3 length is 13 residues. The CDR3 spells CASSELGATEQYF. The CDR3, as DNA: TGTGCCAGCAGTGAATTGGGGGCTACCGAGCAGTACTTC.

In DNA, the CDR3 is TGTGCCAGCAGCTTCACCCCGGATGAGCAGTTCTTC. Protein product: CASSFTPDEQFF. V usage is TRBV11-2 and J usage is TRBJ2-1; no reliable D call. Germline V lookup: CDR1 SGHAT, CDR2 FQNNGV. CDR3 length equals 12 residues. V was pared by 3 bases and J by 8 bases, with 8 bases between.

The chain uses TRBV18 and TRBJ2-7; 8 positions agree with TRBD1. Germline V gene lookup returns CDR1 KGHSH and CDR2 LQKENI. J gave up 6 bases and V 4 bases, and 14 bases lay outside the gene matches. The CDR3 consists of 16 residues. The chain's CDR3 is CASSLSPPGQVVEQYF. The CDR3 DNA reads as TGTGCCAGCTCACTGTCTCCTCCGGGACAGGTAGTCGAGCAGTACTTC.

J is TRBJ2-1 and V is TRBV20-1; no clear D gene. V gave up 5 bases and J gave up 7 bases, with 9 bases separating them. CDR1 is DFQATT and CDR2 is SNEGSKA in the germline V gene (reference sequence). CDR3 length equals 11 residues. CDR3 in amino acids: CSALLRNEQFF. CDR3 nucleotide sequence: TGCAGTGCTCTGCTCAGGAATGAGCAGTTCTTC.

This clone is a singleton in its sample. This chain uses TRBV10-3 with TRBJ2-1; TRBD1 matches at 7 bases. From germline, CDR1 is ENHRY and CDR2 SYGVKD. The trim removed 3 bases at V and 5 bases at J, leaving 4 bases unmatched. The CDR3 has 14 amino acids. CDR3 loop: CAISEITGDNEQFF. CDR3 DNA sequence: TGTGCCATCAGTGAAATTACAGGGGACAATGAGCAGTTCTTC.